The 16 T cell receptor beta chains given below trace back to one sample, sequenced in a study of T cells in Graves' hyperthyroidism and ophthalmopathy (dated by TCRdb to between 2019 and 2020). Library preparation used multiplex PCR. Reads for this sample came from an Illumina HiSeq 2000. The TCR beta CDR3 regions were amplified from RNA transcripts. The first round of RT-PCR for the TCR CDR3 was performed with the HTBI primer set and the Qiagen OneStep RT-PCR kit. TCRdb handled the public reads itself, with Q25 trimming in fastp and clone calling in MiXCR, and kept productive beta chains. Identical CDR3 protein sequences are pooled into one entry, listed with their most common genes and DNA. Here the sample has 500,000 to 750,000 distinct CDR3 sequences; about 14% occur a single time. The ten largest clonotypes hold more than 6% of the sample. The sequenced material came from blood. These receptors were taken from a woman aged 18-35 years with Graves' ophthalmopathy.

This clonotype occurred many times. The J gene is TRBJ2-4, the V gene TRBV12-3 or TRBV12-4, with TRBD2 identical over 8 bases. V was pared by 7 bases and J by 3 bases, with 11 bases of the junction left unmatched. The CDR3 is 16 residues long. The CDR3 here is CASTLGPGRGKNIQYF. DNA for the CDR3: TGTGCCAGCACCTTGGGTCCCGGGAGGGGCAAAAACATTCAGTACTTC.

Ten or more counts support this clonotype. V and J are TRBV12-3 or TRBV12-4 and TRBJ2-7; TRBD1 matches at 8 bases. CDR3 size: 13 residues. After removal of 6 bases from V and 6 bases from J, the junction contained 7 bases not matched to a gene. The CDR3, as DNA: TGTGCCAGCAGAGCCAGGGGGCACGGCGAGCAGTACTTC. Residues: CASRARGHGEQYF.

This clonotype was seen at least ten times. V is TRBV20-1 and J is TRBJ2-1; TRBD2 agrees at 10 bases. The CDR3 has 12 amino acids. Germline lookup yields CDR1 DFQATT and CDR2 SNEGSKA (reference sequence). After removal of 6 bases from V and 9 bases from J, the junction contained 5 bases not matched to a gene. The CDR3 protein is CSAEGLATEQFF. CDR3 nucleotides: TGCAGTGCAGAGGGACTAGCGACTGAGCAGTTCTTC.

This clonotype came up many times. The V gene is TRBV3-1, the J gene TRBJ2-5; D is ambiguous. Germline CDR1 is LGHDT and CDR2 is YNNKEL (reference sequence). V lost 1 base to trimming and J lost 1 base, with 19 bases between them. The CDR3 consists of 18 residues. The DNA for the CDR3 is TGTGCCAGCAGCCAAGTAATGCCTCTCTCGGCCTTCCAAGAGACCCAGTACTTC. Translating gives CASSQVMPLSAFQETQYF.

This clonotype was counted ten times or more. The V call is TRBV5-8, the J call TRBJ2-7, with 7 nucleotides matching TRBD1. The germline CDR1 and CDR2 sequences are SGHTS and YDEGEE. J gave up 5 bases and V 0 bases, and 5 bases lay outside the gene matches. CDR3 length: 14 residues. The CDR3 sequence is CASSLVGGDDEQYF. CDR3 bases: TGTGCCAGCAGCTTGGTAGGGGGCGACGACGAGCAGTACTTC.

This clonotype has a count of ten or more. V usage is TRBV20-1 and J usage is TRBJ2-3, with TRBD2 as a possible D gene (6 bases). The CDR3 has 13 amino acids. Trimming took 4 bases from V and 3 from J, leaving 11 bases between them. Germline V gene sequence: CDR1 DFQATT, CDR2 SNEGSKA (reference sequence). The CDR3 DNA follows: TGCAGTGCTATTTTAGGGACTACAGATACGCAGTATTTT. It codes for CSAILGTTDTQYF.

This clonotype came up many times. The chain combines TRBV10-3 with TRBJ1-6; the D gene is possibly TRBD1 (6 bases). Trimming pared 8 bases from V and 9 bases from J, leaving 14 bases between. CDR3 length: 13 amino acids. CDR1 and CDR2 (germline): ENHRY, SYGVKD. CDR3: CAIGAGVGSPLHF. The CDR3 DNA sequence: TGTGCCATCGGCGCAGGGGTGGGTTCACCCCTCCACTTT.

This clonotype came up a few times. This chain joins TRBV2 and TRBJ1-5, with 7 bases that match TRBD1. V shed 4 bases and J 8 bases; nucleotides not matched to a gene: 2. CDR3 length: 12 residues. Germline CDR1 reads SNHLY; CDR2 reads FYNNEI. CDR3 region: CASSVTGEPQHF. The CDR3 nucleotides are TGTGCCAGCAGTGTTACAGGGGAGCCCCAGCATTTT.

The CDR3 coding sequence is TGTGCCAGCCCCGGGAGAAAACTGTTTTTT. It yields the protein CASPGRKLFF. The chain employs TRBV27 and TRBJ1-4; D remains unclear. This CDR3 contains 10 residues. Germline CDR1 MNHEY, CDR2 SMNVEV (reference sequence). V shed 8 bases and J shed 10 bases, with 8 bases lying between them.

In DNA form, the CDR3 reads TGCGCCAGCAGCTTATTTGGGGCGGGAGCGGATGAGCAGTTCTTC. This translates into CASSLFGAGADEQFF. V is TRBV5-1 and J is TRBJ2-1; 7 positions match TRBD2. This CDR3 region has 15 residues. J lost 8 bases, V lost 2 bases, and 10 bases had no gene match. The germline CDR1 and CDR2 sequences are SGHRS and YFSETQ.

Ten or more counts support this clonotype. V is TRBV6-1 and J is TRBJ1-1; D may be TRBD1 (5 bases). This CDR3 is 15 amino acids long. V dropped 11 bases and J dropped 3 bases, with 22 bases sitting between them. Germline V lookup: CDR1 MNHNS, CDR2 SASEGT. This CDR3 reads CAPIRLGLGDTEAFF. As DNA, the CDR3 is TGTGCCCCAATCCGACTGGGTCTAGGGGACACTGAAGCTTTCTTT.

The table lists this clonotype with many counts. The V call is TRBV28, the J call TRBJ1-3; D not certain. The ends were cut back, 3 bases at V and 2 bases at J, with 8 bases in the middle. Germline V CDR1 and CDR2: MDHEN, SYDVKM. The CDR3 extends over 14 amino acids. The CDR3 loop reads CASSFPGAGNTIYF. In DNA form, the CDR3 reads TGTGCCAGCAGTTTTCCCGGGGCTGGAAACACCATATATTTT.

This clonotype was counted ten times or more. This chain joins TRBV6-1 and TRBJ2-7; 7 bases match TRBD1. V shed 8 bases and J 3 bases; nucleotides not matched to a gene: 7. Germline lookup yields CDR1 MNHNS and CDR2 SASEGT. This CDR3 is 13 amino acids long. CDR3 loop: CASRLHRGYEQYF. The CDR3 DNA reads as TGTGCCAGCCGATTGCACAGGGGCTACGAGCAGTACTTC.

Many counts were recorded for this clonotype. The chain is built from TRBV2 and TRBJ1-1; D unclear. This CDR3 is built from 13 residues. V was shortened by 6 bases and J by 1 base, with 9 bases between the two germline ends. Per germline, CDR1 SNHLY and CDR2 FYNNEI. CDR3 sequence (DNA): TGTGCCAGCAGGCCCCACGCGAACACTGAAGCTTTCTTT. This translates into CASRPHANTEAFF. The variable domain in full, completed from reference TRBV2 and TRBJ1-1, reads EPEVTQTPSHQVTQMGQEVILRCVPISNHLYFYWYRQILGQKVEFLVSFYNNEISEKSEIFDDQFSVERPDGSNFTLKIRSTKLEDSAMYFCASRPHANTEAFFGQGTRLTVV.

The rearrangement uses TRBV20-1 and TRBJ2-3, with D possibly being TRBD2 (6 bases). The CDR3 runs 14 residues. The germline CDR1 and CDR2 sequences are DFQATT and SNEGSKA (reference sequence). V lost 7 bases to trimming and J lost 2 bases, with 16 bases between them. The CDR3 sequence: CSVPRRDFTDTQYF. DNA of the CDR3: TGCAGTGTTCCCCGGAGGGATTTCACAGATACGCAGTATTTT.

CDR3 in DNA: TGTGCCAGCTCACCACCCCCGACAGGGGTGAACACTGAAGCTTTCTTT. It specifies CASSPPPTGVNTEAFF. The V call is TRBV18, the J call TRBJ1-1, with 8 positions matching TRBD1. The CDR3 is 16 amino acids. From germline, CDR1 is KGHSH and CDR2 LQKENI. The J segment lost 0 bases and the V segment lost 0 bases, leaving 3 bases of the junction unmatched.